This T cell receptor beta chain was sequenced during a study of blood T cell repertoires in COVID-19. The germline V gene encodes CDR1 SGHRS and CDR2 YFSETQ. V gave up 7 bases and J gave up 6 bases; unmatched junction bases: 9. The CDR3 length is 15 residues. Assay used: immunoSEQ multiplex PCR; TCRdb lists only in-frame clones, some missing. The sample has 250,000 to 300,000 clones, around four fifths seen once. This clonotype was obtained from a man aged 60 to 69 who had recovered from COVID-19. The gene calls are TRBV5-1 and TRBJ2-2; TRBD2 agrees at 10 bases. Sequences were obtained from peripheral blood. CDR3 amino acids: CASYPAGGPSGELFF. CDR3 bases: TGCGCCAGCTACCCAGCGGGAGGGCCCTCCGGGGAGCTGTTTTTT.